Below, 3 T cell receptor beta chains from the same sample are listed, as sequenced in a study of circulating and synovial CD4+ cells in juvenile arthritis. Data came from immunoSEQ multiplex PCR; TCRdb stores just in-frame clones and leaves some out. The repertoire consists of fewer than 35,000 clones, with just over 90% occurring once and the leading ten covering about 3.1%. The sample comprised CD4+ T cells from blood. Every receptor here comes from a human donor with juvenile idiopathic arthritis.

The rearrangement joins TRBV4-2 to TRBJ1-3, with D uncertain. This CDR3 comprises 17 residues. CDR1 is LGHNA, CDR2 YNFKEQ, per germline. The V gene lost 0 bases and the J gene lost 4 bases, with 16 bases spanning the gap. This chain's CDR3 is CASSQERSQAGGNTIYF. DNA of the CDR3: TGTGCCAGCAGCCAAGAGCGTTCCCAGGCGGGCGGAAACACCATATATTTT.

This clone was detected once. This chain uses TRBV9 with TRBJ2-1; tentatively, D is TRBD1 (5 bases). Germline V gives CDR1 SGDLS, CDR2 YYNGEE. The CDR3 extends over 14 amino acids. V was trimmed by 4 bases and J by 3 bases, leaving 11 bases between them. The CDR3 coding sequence is TGTGCCAGCAGCCCCCCCCAGGGCTACAATGAGCAGTTCTTC. Translation: CASSPPQGYNEQFF.

The J gene is TRBJ1-4, the V gene TRBV7-9; D is undetermined. Trimming shortened V by 3 bases and J by 10 bases, and 12 bases separated the two germline ends. CDR1 and CDR2 (germline): SEHNR, FQNEAQ (reference sequence). The CDR3 consists of 13 residues. CDR3 amino acids: CASSFKEVGKLFF. Written as DNA, the CDR3 is TGTGCCAGCAGCTTCAAAGAGGTTGGAAAACTGTTTTTT.